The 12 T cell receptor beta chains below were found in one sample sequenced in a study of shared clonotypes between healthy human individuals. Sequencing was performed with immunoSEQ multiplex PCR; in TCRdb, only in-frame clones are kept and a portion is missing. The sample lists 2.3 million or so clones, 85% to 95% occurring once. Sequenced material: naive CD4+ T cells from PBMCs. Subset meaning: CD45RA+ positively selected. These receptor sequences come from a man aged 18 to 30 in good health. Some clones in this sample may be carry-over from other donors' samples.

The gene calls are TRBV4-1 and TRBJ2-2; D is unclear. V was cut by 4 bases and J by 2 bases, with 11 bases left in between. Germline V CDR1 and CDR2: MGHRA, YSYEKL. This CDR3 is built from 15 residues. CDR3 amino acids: CASSRESTNTGELFF. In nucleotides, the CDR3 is TGCGCCAGCAGCCGAGAATCCACAAACACCGGGGAGCTGTTTTTT.

CDR3 amino acids: CASSLSRQAEAFF. The DNA of the CDR3 is TGTGCCAGCAGCTTAAGCCGGCAGGCTGAAGCTTTCTTT. The chain recombines TRBV7-3 with TRBJ1-1; no definite D call. The germline V gene has CDR1 SGHTA and CDR2 FQGTGA. V shed 1 base and J shed 6 bases, with 9 bases lying between them. The CDR3 runs to 13 residues.

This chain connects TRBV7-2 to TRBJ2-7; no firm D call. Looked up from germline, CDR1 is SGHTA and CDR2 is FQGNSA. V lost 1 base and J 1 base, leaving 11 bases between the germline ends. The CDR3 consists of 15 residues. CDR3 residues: CASSLVPLPSYEQYF. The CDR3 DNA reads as TGTGCCAGCAGCTTAGTTCCTCTCCCATCCTACGAGCAGTACTTC.

The CDR3 sequence is CAISEGQGANEQYF. CDR3 sequence (DNA): TGTGCCATCAGTGAGGGGCAGGGGGCCAACGAGCAGTACTTC. The V and J genes are TRBV10-3 and TRBJ2-7, with TRBD1 matching 8 bases. Germline V gives CDR1 ENHRY, CDR2 SYGVKD. The CDR3 runs to 14 residues. V lost 2 bases, J lost 5 bases, and 5 bases stayed unmatched.

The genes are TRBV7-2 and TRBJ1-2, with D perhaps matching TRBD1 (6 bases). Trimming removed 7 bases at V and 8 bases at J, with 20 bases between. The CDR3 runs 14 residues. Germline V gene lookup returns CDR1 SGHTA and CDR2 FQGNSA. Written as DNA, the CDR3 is TGTGCCAGCACCCCCTGGGGGGCGGGCGAAGGCTACACCTTC. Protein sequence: CASTPWGAGEGYTF.

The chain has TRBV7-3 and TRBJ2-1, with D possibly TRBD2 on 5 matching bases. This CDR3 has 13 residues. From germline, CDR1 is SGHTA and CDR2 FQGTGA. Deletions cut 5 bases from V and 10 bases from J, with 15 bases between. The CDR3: CASSPRAGGEQFF. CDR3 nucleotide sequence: TGTGCCAGCAGCCCGAGGGCGGGCGGAGAGCAGTTCTTC.

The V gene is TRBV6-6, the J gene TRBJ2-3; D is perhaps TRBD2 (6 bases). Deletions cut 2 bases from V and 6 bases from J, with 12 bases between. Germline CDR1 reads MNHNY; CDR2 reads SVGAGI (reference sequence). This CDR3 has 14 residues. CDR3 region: CASSYEHGGDTQYF. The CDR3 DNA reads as TGTGCCAGCAGTTACGAACATGGGGGGGATACGCAGTATTTT.

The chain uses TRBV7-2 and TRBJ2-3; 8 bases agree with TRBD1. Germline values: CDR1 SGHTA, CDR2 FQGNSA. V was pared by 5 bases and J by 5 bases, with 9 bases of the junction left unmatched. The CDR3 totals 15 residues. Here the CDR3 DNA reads TGTGCCAGCAGCCTCCGGACAGGGACCGTAGATACGCAGTATTTT. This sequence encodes CASSLRTGTVDTQYF.

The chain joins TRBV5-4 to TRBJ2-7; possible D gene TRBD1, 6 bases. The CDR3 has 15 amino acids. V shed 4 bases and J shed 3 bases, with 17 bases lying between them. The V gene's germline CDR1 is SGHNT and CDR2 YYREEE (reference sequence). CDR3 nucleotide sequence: TGTGCCAGCAGCGGAACAGGGTTAGGTCTCTACGAGCAGTACTTC. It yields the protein CASSGTGLGLYEQYF.

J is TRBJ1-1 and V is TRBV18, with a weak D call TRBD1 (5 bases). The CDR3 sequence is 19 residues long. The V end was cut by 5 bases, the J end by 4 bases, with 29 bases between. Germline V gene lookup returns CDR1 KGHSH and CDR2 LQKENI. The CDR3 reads CASSTRVRGPGSDPTEAFF. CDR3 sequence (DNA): TGTGCCAGCTCAACAAGAGTACGGGGCCCAGGGTCCGATCCCACTGAAGCTTTCTTT. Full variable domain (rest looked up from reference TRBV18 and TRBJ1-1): NAGVMQNPRHLVRRRGQEARLRCSPMKGHSHVYWYRQLPEEGLKFMVYLQKENIIDESGMPKERFSAEFPKEGPSILRIQQVVRGDSAAYFCASSTRVRGPGSDPTEAFFGQGTRLTVV.

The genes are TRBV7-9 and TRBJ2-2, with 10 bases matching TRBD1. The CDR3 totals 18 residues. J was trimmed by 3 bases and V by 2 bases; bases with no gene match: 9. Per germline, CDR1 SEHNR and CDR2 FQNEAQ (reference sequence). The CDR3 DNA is TGTGCCAGCAGCTTAATCCTGCGCGGGACAGGGGACACCGGGGAGCTGTTTTTT. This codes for CASSLILRGTGDTGELFF.

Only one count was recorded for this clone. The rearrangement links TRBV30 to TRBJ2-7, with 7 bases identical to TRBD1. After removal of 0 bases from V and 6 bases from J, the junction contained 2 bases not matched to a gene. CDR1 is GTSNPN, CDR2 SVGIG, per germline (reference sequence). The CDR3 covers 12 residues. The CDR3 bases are TGTGCCTGGAGTGTCAACAGGGGCGAGCAGTACTTC. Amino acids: CAWSVNRGEQYF.